Described below is a single T cell receptor beta chain sequence and its context. Its antigen is unidentified. These data come from a study of CD4 T cells in relation to SARS-CoV-2 and coronaviruses. At the level of the study: Two subjects were Hispanic; patients were under 10 males and a handful of females. Shared crossreactive spike epitopes were mapped to their HLA restriction. Study-level results: About 64% of donors had memory CD4+ clonotypes crossrecognizing SARS-CoV-2 and common cold coronavirus spike.

V dropped 7 bases and J dropped 0 bases, with 16 bases sitting between them. Germline V CDR1 and CDR2: SGHAT, FQNNGV. This CDR3 has 15 amino acids. The assay was immunoSEQ multiplex PCR, and TCRdb's table has in-frame clones only and misses some. The table lists about 54,000 clones, 92% of them singletons, with about 0.4% in the top ten. The source material was naive CD4+ T cells from PBMCs. The subset: naive CD4+ T cells isolated by negative enrichment. This chain uses TRBV11-2 with TRBJ2-7; D might be TRBD2 (5 bases). The TCR originated in an adult with COVID-19. The DNA of the CDR3 is TGTGCCAGCACCTTGGGAGTTTCCCACTCCTACGAGCAGTACTTC. Amino acids: CASTLGVSHSYEQYF.